These 32 T cell receptor beta chains share one sample of origin, sequenced in a study of blood T cells in healthy people across ages. A second PCR, run for roughly 6 to 11 cycles, used a sample-barcoded 5' primer plus a J-beta primer mix. TCRdb reprocessed the 5' RACE reads via MiXCR and lists one record per CDR3 protein. The sample carries 650,000 to 950,000 distinct CDR3 sequences, more than 40% recorded once. The sample consisted of blood. The receptors were sampled from a man aged 55 to 70 in good health.

Worth noting for this clonotype: A much larger clone sits a single nucleotide away, making a read error possible. The chain uses TRBV29-1 and TRBJ2-5; D not resolved. This CDR3 has 11 amino acids. From germline, CDR1 is SQVTM and CDR2 ANQGSEA. Trimming stripped 4 bases from V and 5 bases from J, with 8 bases between. The CDR3 is CSVAMTETQYF. The CDR3 region has the DNA TGCAGCGTTGCCATGACGGAGACCCAGTACTTC.

The rearrangement links TRBV12-3 or TRBV12-4 to TRBJ2-7; D is unclear. V was clipped by 3 bases and J by 5 bases, with 11 bases between them. The CDR3 has 13 residues. The CDR3 DNA reads as TGTGCCAGCAGTTTGATTCAGATAAACGAGCAGTACTTC. Its translation: CASSLIQINEQYF.

The gene calls are TRBV4-3 and TRBJ2-5; a weak D match, TRBD1 (6 bases). CDR1 and CDR2 (germline): LGHNA, YSLEER. The CDR3 spans 15 residues. Trimming cost V 1 base and J 2 bases, with 11 bases left between them. In nucleotides, the CDR3 is TGCGCCAGCAGCCAAGTAGTGGGGGCTCAAGAGACCCAGTACTTC. Amino acids: CASSQVVGAQETQYF.

This clonotype was seen many times. The chain employs TRBV11-2 and TRBJ1-2; D not certain. The V gene's germline CDR1 is SGHAT and CDR2 FQNNGV. V lost 5 bases and J lost 1, with 8 bases in between. This CDR3 has 13 residues. The CDR3: CASSADLNYGYTF. As DNA, the CDR3 is TGTGCCAGCAGCGCGGACCTTAACTATGGCTACACCTTC.

The rearrangement joins TRBV21-1 to TRBJ2-7; the tabulated D call, TRBD1, remains unverified against the DNA. TRBV21-1 is noted as a pseudogene. This CDR3 is 18 amino acids long. This CDR3 reads CASSRGAATGRLSYEQYF. As DNA, the CDR3 is TGTGCCAGCAGCAGGGGGGCGGCCACGGGCCGACTATCCTACGAGCAGTACTTC.

This clonotype was detected once. A read error is possible here, since a much larger clone lies one base away. The chain joins TRBV3-1 to TRBJ2-5, with 8 bases aligning to TRBD2. Losses at the gene ends were 4 bases for V and 11 bases for J; bases not matched to a gene: 18. The CDR3 sequence is 16 residues long. The V gene's germline CDR1 is LGHDT and CDR2 YNNKEL (reference sequence). The CDR3 DNA reads TGTGCCAGCAGCCCCATACTAACGGGGGGGCTCGATGAGCAGTACTTC. Its protein product is CASSPILTGGLDEQYF.

Only a few counts were recorded for this clonotype. The V call is TRBV27, the J call TRBJ1-1; no clear D. Trimming shortened V by 3 bases and J by 7 bases, and 12 bases separated the two germline ends. The CDR3 is 13 residues long. The germline CDR1 and CDR2 sequences are MNHEY and SMNVEV (reference sequence). The chain's CDR3 is CASSFAARGEAFF. In nucleotides, the CDR3 is TGTGCCAGCAGTTTCGCCGCCCGGGGTGAAGCTTTCTTT.

The CDR3 spells CASSPRGQGPYEDTEAFF. CDR3 sequence (DNA): TGTGCCAGCAGCCCAAGAGGACAGGGTCCCTACGAGGACACTGAAGCTTTCTTT. The chain combines TRBV7-8 with TRBJ1-1, with 8 bases aligning to TRBD1. After removal of 5 bases from V and 3 bases from J, the junction contained 17 bases not matched to a gene. The CDR3 extends over 18 amino acids. The germline gives CDR1 SGHVS, CDR2 FQNEAQ. Variable domain in full (rest from reference TRBV7-8 and TRBJ1-1): GAGVSQSPRYKVAKRGQDVALRCDPISGHVSLFWYQQALGQGPEFLTYFQNEAQLDKSGLPSDRFFAERPEGSVSTLKIQRTQQEDSAVYLCASSPRGQGPYEDTEAFFGQGTRLTVV.

This clonotype has a count of ten or more. V and J are TRBV5-5 and TRBJ2-5; D is unclear. Germline V lookup: CDR1 SGHKS, CDR2 YYEKEE (reference sequence). This CDR3 is built from 15 residues. The germline V and J ends were trimmed by 0 bases and 1 base, with 10 bases remaining between them. The CDR3 protein is CASSLAGTGQETQYF. Written as DNA, the CDR3 is TGTGCCAGCAGCTTGGCCGGCACGGGCCAAGAGACCCAGTACTTC.

The chain employs TRBV20-1 and TRBJ2-1; TRBD2 might be the D (5 bases). Germline V gene data show CDR1 as DFQATT and CDR2 as SNEGSKA (reference sequence). There are 14 residues in the CDR3. With 5 bases removed from V and 10 bases from J, the gap between germline ends came to 21 bases. In DNA, the CDR3 is TGCAGTGCTTCGGGCCTCGGACGGGGTCACGAGCAGTTCTTC. Encoded protein: CSASGLGRGHEQFF.

This clonotype appeared once. The chain combines TRBV15 with TRBJ1-4; D call uncertain. CDR1 is LNHNV, CDR2 YYDKDF, per germline (reference sequence). The CDR3 covers 13 residues. The germline V and J ends were trimmed by 5 bases and 8 bases, with 12 bases remaining between them. DNA of the CDR3: TGTGCCACCAGCGGCCGGGCGGAGGAAAAACTGTTTTTT. Translated, it gives CATSGRAEEKLFF.

This clonotype was found a few times. V and J are TRBV10-3 and TRBJ2-6; 8 bases are a match to TRBD1. The CDR3 sequence is 16 residues long. Germline CDR1 is ENHRY and CDR2 is SYGVKD. V lost 6 bases to trimming and J lost 0 bases; unmatched junction nucleotides: 4. The CDR3 nucleotides are TGTGCCATCAGGGGGACAGGTGACTCTGGGGCCAACGTCCTGACTTTC. Its translation: CAIRGTGDSGANVLTF.

This clonotype was detected only a few times. The junction departs from germline at one end; a sequencing error may be responsible. This chain links TRBV4-3 with TRBJ1-1, with D perhaps TRBD1 (6 bases). Germline CDR1 is LGHNA and CDR2 is YSLEER. The CDR3 runs to 15 residues. As DNA, the CDR3 is TGCGCCAGCAGCCAAGATAGGACAGTGAACCCTGAAGCTTTCTTT. Protein product: CASSQDRTVNPEAFF.

This clonotype was counted a few times. The chain links TRBV20-1 to TRBJ2-7, with 9 nucleotides matching TRBD1. The CDR3 totals 15 residues. V trimming: 2 bases; J trimming: 4 bases; junction bases outside the gene matches: 9. Germline CDR1 DFQATT, CDR2 SNEGSKA (reference sequence). CDR3 region: CSARSPQGASYEQYF. CDR3 DNA: TGCAGTGCTAGATCCCCACAGGGGGCTTCATACGAGCAGTACTTC.

The V and J genes are TRBV13 and TRBJ2-1; 11 bases line up with TRBD2. Germline V lookup: CDR1 PRHDT, CDR2 FYEKMQ (reference sequence). Unmatched junction bases numbered 8, after V lost 4 bases and J lost 9 bases. This CDR3 has 15 residues. Here the CDR3 reads CASSYELAGASEQFF. The CDR3 DNA is TGTGCCAGCAGCTACGAACTAGCGGGGGCGAGTGAGCAGTTCTTC.

This clonotype was observed at least ten times. The chain couples TRBV6-1 to TRBJ2-7; TRBD1 agrees at 7 bases. The germline gives CDR1 MNHNS, CDR2 SASEGT. V shed 0 bases and J 1 base; nucleotides not matched to a gene: 15. The length of the CDR3 is 19 residues. Here the CDR3 reads CASSEAGIPPGQRSYEQYF. The CDR3 coding sequence is TGTGCCAGCAGTGAAGCCGGAATCCCGCCGGGACAGAGATCCTACGAGCAGTACTTC.

Concerning this clonotype itself: An end of the junction differs from the germline gene, which may be a read error. V and J are TRBV7-2 and TRBJ2-1; a possible D gene is TRBD2 (7 bases). The length of the CDR3 is 15 residues. Germline-derived CDR1 and CDR2 are SGHTA and FQGNSA. This CDR3 reads CVSRFRGANYDEQFF. In DNA form, the CDR3 reads TGTGTCAGCAGGTTCCGGGGGGCCAACTACGATGAGCAGTTCTTC.

In its sample, this clonotype was seen a few times. As DNA, the CDR3 is TGTGCCAGCAGCCGGGGACTAGCGGGGGGCTCCTACGAGCAGTACTTC. This gives the protein CASSRGLAGGSYEQYF. The chain uses TRBV12-3 or TRBV12-4 and TRBJ2-7, with TRBD2 matching over 15 bases. This CDR3 is built from 16 residues. Trimming removed 6 bases from V and 0 bases from J; junction bases left unmatched: 3.

The genes are TRBV4-2 and TRBJ2-7; possible D gene TRBD1, 5 bases. CDR1 and CDR2 (germline): LGHNA, YNFKEQ. V lost 11 bases and J lost 0, with 17 bases in between. The CDR3 has 14 residues. CDR3 DNA: TGTGCCCAGCACAGGTTGGATGACTCCTACGAGCAGTACTTC. This gives the protein CAQHRLDDSYEQYF.

The chain couples TRBV28 to TRBJ1-1, with D possibly being TRBD1 (5 bases). The CDR3 has 14 amino acids. Trimming removed 6 bases from V and 3 bases from J, with 14 bases in between. CDR1 is MDHEN, CDR2 SYDVKM, per germline. The CDR3 DNA follows: TGTGCCAGCAGAGCTCGGGACGCCTACACTGAAGCTTTCTTT. It yields the protein CASRARDAYTEAFF.

This clonotype has just a few counts. The chain couples TRBV3-1 to TRBJ2-4; D remains unclear. The J call may be wrong; the DNA end is better matched by TRBJ2-5. The CDR3 has 13 amino acids. The germline gives CDR1 LGHDT, CDR2 YNNKEL (reference sequence). For the CDR3, the DNA is TGTGCCAGCAGCTGGGGATATGGAGAGACCCAGTACTTC. Protein sequence: CASSWGYGETQYF.

The chain recombines TRBV11-3 with TRBJ2-5, with D possibly being TRBD2 (6 bases). CDR3 size: 15 residues. V dropped 1 base and J dropped 5 bases, with 14 bases sitting between them. Germline loops: CDR1 SGHNT, CDR2 YENEEA. The CDR3 sequence: CASSLGPVGGETQYF. Here the CDR3 DNA reads TGTGCCAGCAGCTTAGGTCCGGTGGGAGGCGAGACCCAGTACTTC.

This clonotype came up a few times. The chain links TRBV5-5 to TRBJ2-3, with 7 bases fitting TRBD1. The germline CDR1 and CDR2 sequences are SGHKS and YYEKEE (reference sequence). Trimming at V came to 4 bases and at J to 2 bases, leaving 10 bases not matched to a gene. CDR3 length: 16 amino acids. CDR3 sequence reads: CASSPRTGTTTDTQYF. CDR3 DNA: TGTGCCAGCAGCCCAAGGACAGGAACGACCACAGATACGCAGTATTTT.

The rearrangement joins TRBV6-2 or TRBV6-3 to TRBJ2-3; D uncertain. V was shortened by 10 bases and J by 3 bases, with 17 bases between the two germline ends. This CDR3 has 14 residues. Germline CDR1 MNHEY, CDR2 SVGEGT. Here the CDR3 DNA reads TGTGCCATCCTAGGCGGATCGTGGACAGATACGCAGTATTTT. Amino acids: CAILGGSWTDTQYF.

This chain joins TRBV7-9 and TRBJ2-5; the match to TRBD1 covers 7 bases. The J segment lost 1 base and the V segment lost 5 bases, leaving 7 bases of the junction unmatched. There are 15 residues in the CDR3. Looked up from germline, CDR1 is SEHNR and CDR2 is FQNEAQ (reference sequence). CDR3 amino acids: CASSKQTGIQETQYF. CDR3 nucleotide sequence: TGTGCCAGCAGCAAACAGACAGGGATCCAAGAGACCCAGTACTTC.

This sequence joins TRBV7-2 and TRBJ2-3; 12 positions match TRBD2. CDR1 and CDR2 from the germline V gene are SGHTA and FQGNSA. After removal of 1 base from V and 3 bases from J, the junction contained 5 bases not matched to a gene. The CDR3 sequence is 17 residues long. The CDR3 loop reads CASSLVLAGGRTDTQYF. The CDR3 DNA reads as TGTGCCAGCAGCTTAGTCCTAGCGGGGGGGCGGACAGATACGCAGTATTTT. Together with reference TRBV7-2 and TRBJ2-3, the CDR3 gives the full variable domain: GAGVSQSPSNKVTEKGKDVELRCDPISGHTALYWYRQSLGQGLEFLIYFQGNSAPDKSGLPSDRFSAERTGGSVSTLTIQRTQQEDSAVYLCASSLVLAGGRTDTQYFGPGTRLTVL.

This sequence joins TRBV25-1 and TRBJ1-4; the D is unclear. The germline V and J ends were trimmed by 8 bases and 0 bases, with 19 bases remaining between them. The CDR3 runs to 17 residues. The germline V gene has CDR1 MGHDK and CDR2 SYGVNS. The CDR3 DNA reads TGTGCCAGCGGCCAATTATGGGAGGGCACAACTAATGAAAAACTGTTTTTT. It translates to CASGQLWEGTTNEKLFF.

The gene calls are TRBV20-1 and TRBJ2-7; 10 bases line up with TRBD1. The CDR3 is 13 amino acids. Germline V lookup: CDR1 DFQATT, CDR2 SNEGSKA (reference sequence). V lost 5 bases, J lost 5 bases, and 6 bases stayed unmatched. Here the CDR3 DNA reads TGCAGTGCTCCCGGGACAGGGGTCCACGAGCAGTACTTC. Protein sequence: CSAPGTGVHEQYF.

This chain uses TRBV6-2 or TRBV6-3 with TRBJ2-2; no clear D. The CDR3 length is 13 residues. Germline V gives CDR1 MNHEY, CDR2 SVGEGT. Trimming shortened V by 2 bases and J by 2 bases, and 3 bases separated the two germline ends. The CDR3 loop is CASSYHNTGELFF. The CDR3 nucleotides are TGTGCCAGCAGTTACCACAACACCGGGGAGCTGTTTTTT.

This chain connects TRBV18 to TRBJ2-5; maybe TRBD2 (6 bases). The CDR3 covers 13 residues. The V gene lost 6 bases and the J gene lost 11 bases, with 19 bases spanning the gap. Germline V gene lookup returns CDR1 KGHSH and CDR2 LQKENI. The CDR3 spells CASSPTRYNEQYF. In nucleotides, the CDR3 is TGTGCCAGCTCCCCGACTAGATACAATGAGCAGTACTTC.

This clonotype has just a few counts. The chain carries TRBV7-2 and TRBJ2-5, with D perhaps TRBD2 (6 bases). The CDR3 covers 16 residues. Germline V gene data show CDR1 as SGHTA and CDR2 as FQGNSA. V lost 2 bases and J lost 4, with 17 bases in between. The CDR3 DNA sequence: TGTGCCAGCAGCTTAAATCCGTGGGGGGTAGCAGAGACCCAGTACTTC. As protein: CASSLNPWGVAETQYF.

This clonotype was counted a few times. This chain links TRBV7-9 with TRBJ1-4, with D unresolved. V lost 4 bases and J lost 1, with 10 bases in between. The germline V gene has CDR1 SEHNR and CDR2 FQNEAQ (reference sequence). CDR3 length: 15 residues. The CDR3 here is CASSSQTRTNEKLFF. CDR3 DNA: TGTGCCAGCAGCTCCCAGACCCGAACTAATGAAAAACTGTTTTTT.